This is a list of T cell receptor beta chains from one sample in a study of neoadjuvant anti-PD-1 for oral cavity cancer. The assay was immunoSEQ multiplex PCR, and TCRdb's table has in-frame clones only and misses some. The sample holds over 5,500 clones, less than 85% seen once. This specimen consisted of PBMCs, obtained before nivolumab (anti-PD-1) treatment. The receptors come from a person between 35 and 79 years old with oral cavity squamous cell carcinoma. Each CDR3 is given with its conserved first and last residue. D genes are given only for firm matches. Part of the rows lack a size; the others show once, few, many or a class for expanded clones.

>TRBJ2-6|TRBV9|NA|NA
CASSVVGNPGSGANVLTF
TGTGCCAGCAGCGTAGTTGGGAATCCCGGCTCTGGGGCCAACGTCCTGACTTTC
>TRBJ2-2|TRBV19|NA|NA
CASLAFGQRVTGELFF
TGTGCCAGTTTAGCTTTTGGACAGAGAGTCACCGGGGAGCTGTTTTTT
>TRBJ1-3|TRBV30|few|NA
CAWKQVGNTIYF
TGTGCCTGGAAACAGGTTGGAAACACCATATATTTT
>TRBJ2-7|TRBV10-3|NA|NA
CAISDYRDTFTYEQYF
TGTGCCATCAGCGATTACCGGGACACCTTTACCTACGAGCAGTACTTC
>TRBJ2-5|TRBV7-7|NA|NA
CASRPGTTIQETQYF
TGTGCCAGCAGACCCGGGACGACGATCCAAGAGACCCAGTACTTC
>TRBJ2-7|TRBV19|NA|TRBD1
CASSDRGHHEQYF
TGTGCCAGTTCGGACAGGGGGCACCACGAGCAGTACTTC
>TRBJ2-3|TRBV6-5|NA|NA
CASSYSSGAFTDTQYF
TGTGCCAGCAGTTACTCTTCTGGGGCCTTCACAGATACGCAGTATTTT
>TRBJ1-2|TRBV5-4|NA|NA
CASSSPTGTTLGGYTF
TGTGCCAGCAGCTCACCGACCGGGACAACTCTGGGGGGCTACACCTTC
>TRBJ2-1|TRBV2|few|TRBD1
CASSEAPPRTGTEQFF
TGTGCCAGCAGTGAAGCCCCACCCCGGACAGGGACTGAGCAGTTCTTC
>TRBJ2-1|TRBV11-2|NA|TRBD2
CASSLISGGSLSNEQFF
TGTGCCAGCAGCCTTATTAGCGGGGGGTCTTTATCCAATGAGCAGTTCTTC
>TRBJ1-1|TRBV7-2|NA|NA
CASSPDWGEAFF
TGTGCCAGCAGCCCCGACTGGGGAGAAGCTTTCTTT
>TRBJ2-7|TRBV9|NA|TRBD1
CASSVGAGGTYEQYF
TGTGCCAGCAGCGTAGGGGCAGGGGGCACCTACGAGCAGTACTTC
>TRBJ2-3|TRBV6-4|NA|NA
CASSLTAGSTDTQYF
TGTGCCAGCAGCCTGACGGCGGGGAGCACAGATACGCAGTATTTT
>TRBJ1-5|TRBV6-1|NA|NA
CASSASGGAPGSQHF
TGTGCCAGCAGTGCCTCGGGAGGGGCACCCGGGTCCCAGCATTTT
>TRBJ1-6|TRBV2|few|NA
CASSAQSPLHF
TGTGCCAGCAGTGCGCAATCACCCCTCCACTTT
>TRBJ1-6|TRBV11-2|few|NA
CASSLDRNSPLHF
TGTGCCAGCAGCTTAGACAGGAATTCACCCCTCCACTTT
>TRBJ1-5|TRBV5-6|NA|TRBD1
CASSLAGRGPSQPQHF
TGTGCCAGCAGCTTGGCGGGCAGGGGGCCAAGTCAGCCCCAGCATTTT
>TRBJ2-7|TRBV9|NA|NA
CASSVGGTTYEQYF
TGTGCCAGCAGCGTAGGGGGTACCACCTACGAGCAGTACTTC
>TRBJ2-3|TRBV5-8|NA|NA
CASSLSEGGWQDTQYF
TGTGCCAGCAGCTTGAGTGAGGGGGGGTGGCAAGATACGCAGTATTTT
>TRBJ1-5|TRBV6-5|NA|NA
CASSWGKSNQPQHF
TGTGCCAGCTCGTGGGGGAAGAGCAATCAGCCCCAGCATTTT
>TRBJ1-6|TRBV6-6|few|TRBD1
CASSRDRGSSPLHF
TGTGCCAGCAGCCGGGACAGGGGGAGTTCACCCCTCCACTTT
>TRBJ1-1|TRBV5-5|NA|NA
CASSPGIRGEAFF
TGTGCCAGCAGCCCAGGGATCAGGGGTGAAGCTTTCTTT
>TRBJ1-6|TRBV14|NA|TRBD1
CASEGQGEVSNSPLHF
TGTGCCAGCGAGGGACAGGGGGAAGTTAGCAATTCACCCCTCCACTTT
>TRBJ1-2|TRBV2|NA|NA
CASSGETVYGYTF
TGTGCCAGCAGCGGGGAGACCGTATATGGCTACACCTTC
>TRBJ1-3|TRBV6-5|few|NA
CASSFRGTIYF
TGTGCCAGCAGTTTCAGGGGCACCATATATTTT
>TRBJ1-5|TRBV2|NA|NA
CASSPGTSNQPQHF
TGTGCCAGCAGTCCAGGGACTTCTAATCAGCCCCAGCATTTT
>TRBJ1-5|TRBV7-2|NA|NA
CASSLVGSQGGQPQHF
TGTGCCAGCAGCTTAGTCGGATCGCAGGGCGGCCAGCCCCAGCATTTT
>TRBJ1-3|TRBV5-4|NA|NA
CASSSDQGTGNTIYF
TGTGCCAGCAGCTCAGACCAGGGCACTGGAAACACCATATATTTT
>TRBJ1-2|TRBV6-6|few|TRBD1
CASSYGTANPDYTF
TGTGCCAGCAGTTACGGGACAGCTAATCCGGACTACACCTTC
>TRBJ1-1|TRBV29-1|NA|NA
CSVVVELEAFF
TGCAGCGTTGTCGTCGAGCTTGAAGCTTTCTTT
>TRBJ2-2|TRBV5-4|NA|NA
CASSFPLGELFF
TGTGCCAGCAGCTTCCCTCTCGGGGAGCTGTTTTTT
>TRBJ2-5|TRBV4-2|NA|TRBD2
CASSQLGLATETQYF
TGTGCCAGCAGCCAACTGGGACTAGCCACCGAGACCCAGTACTTC
>TRBJ1-1|TRBV5-4|NA|TRBD1
CASSRDRERNTEAFF
TGTGCCAGCAGCCGGGACAGGGAGAGGAACACTGAAGCTTTCTTT
>TRBJ2-7|TRBV6-5|NA|TRBD1
CASSSSRTGAYEQYF
TGTGCCAGCAGCTCCTCGCGGACAGGGGCCTACGAGCAGTACTTC
>TRBJ2-7|TRBV2|NA|NA
CASNRKWQGGSNEQYF
TGTGCCAGCAACAGAAAATGGCAGGGTGGGAGTAACGAGCAGTACTTC
>TRBJ2-1|TRBV11-2|once|NA
CASSLDRANNEQFF
TGTGCCAGCAGCTTAGATCGGGCCAACAATGAGCAGTTCTTC
>TRBJ1-2|TRBV19|NA|NA
CASSPHTGYGYTF
TGTGCCAGTAGCCCTCACACTGGCTATGGCTACACCTTC
>TRBJ2-3|TRBV29-1|NA|TRBD2
CSARTSASTDTQYF
TGCAGCGCCCGGACTAGCGCGAGCACAGATACGCAGTATTTT
>TRBJ1-1|TRBV4-3|NA|NA
CASSQDMGRPYEAFF
TGCGCCAGCAGCCAAGATATGGGACGGCCCTATGAAGCTTTCTTT
>TRBJ2-5|TRBV4-3|NA|NA
CASSQDLGRGHGETQYF
TGCGCCAGCAGCCAAGATCTGGGCCGAGGCCATGGGGAGACCCAGTACTTC
>TRBJ1-4|TRBV20-1|NA|NA
CSAQRVEKLFF
TGCAGTGCCCAAAGGGTTGAAAAACTGTTTTTT
>TRBJ2-7|TRBV6-5|NA|TRBD1
CASSTRTGGAYEQYF
TGTGCCAGCAGTACCCGGACAGGGGGGGCTTACGAGCAGTACTTC
>TRBJ1-1|TRBV23-1|NA|TRBD1
CASSQRRRTGATEAFF
TGCGCCAGCAGTCAAAGGCGTCGGACAGGGGCCACTGAAGCTTTCTTT
>TRBJ1-3|TRBV30|NA|NA
CAWSGSNSGNTIYF
TGTGCCTGGAGTGGAAGTAACTCTGGAAACACCATATATTTT
>TRBJ2-7|TRBV21-1|NA|NA
CASSRGTNTYEQYF
TGTGCCAGCAGCAGGGGGACAAATACCTACGAGCAGTACTTC
>TRBJ2-2|TRBV2|few|TRBD1
CASSERTGNTGELFF
TGTGCCAGCAGCGAGAGGACAGGGAACACCGGGGAGCTGTTTTTT
>TRBJ2-2|TRBV6-4|NA|TRBD2
CARGEGSNTGELFF
TGTGCCAGGGGGGAGGGGTCGAACACCGGGGAGCTGTTTTTT
>TRBJ1-5|TRBV6-6|NA|TRBD1
CASSLGGRGDQPQHF
TGTGCCAGCAGTCTAGGGGGCAGGGGGGATCAGCCCCAGCATTTT
>TRBJ1-1|TRBV5-1|NA|TRBD1
CASSLGGQGYTEAFF
TGCGCCAGCAGCTTGGGCGGACAGGGGTATACTGAAGCTTTCTTT
>TRBJ2-2|TRBV7-9|NA|NA
CASSAGIMTGHTGELFF
TGTGCCAGCAGTGCAGGTATAATGACAGGTCACACCGGGGAGCTGTTTTTT
>TRBJ1-5|TRBV18|NA|NA
CASSPSVPGNQPQHF
TGTGCCAGCTCACCATCGGTCCCAGGGAATCAGCCCCAGCATTTT
>TRBJ1-2|TRBV28|NA|NA
CASSLSTGLTNYGYTF
TGTGCCAGCAGTTTAAGCACAGGCCTTACTAACTATGGCTACACCTTC
>TRBJ1-5|TRBV7-2|NA|NA
CASSLGGGNQPQHF
TGTGCCAGCAGCTTAGGAGGAGGCAATCAGCCCCAGCATTTT